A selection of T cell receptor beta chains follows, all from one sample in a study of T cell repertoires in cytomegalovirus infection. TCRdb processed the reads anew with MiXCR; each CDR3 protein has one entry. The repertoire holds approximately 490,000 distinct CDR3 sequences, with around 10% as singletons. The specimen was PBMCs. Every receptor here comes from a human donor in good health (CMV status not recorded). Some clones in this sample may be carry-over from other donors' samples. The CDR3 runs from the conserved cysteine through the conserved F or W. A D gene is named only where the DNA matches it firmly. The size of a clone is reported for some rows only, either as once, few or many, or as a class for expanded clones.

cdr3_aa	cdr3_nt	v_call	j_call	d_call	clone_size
CASSERQGNLPYYGYTF	TGTGCCAGCAGTGAGAGACAGGGAAACCTACCGTACTATGGCTACACCTTC	TRBV6-1	TRBJ1-2	TRBD1	-
CATRIPGTGGYNEQFF	TGTGCCACGCGGATCCCCGGGACAGGGGGCTACAATGAGCAGTTCTTC	TRBV10-3	TRBJ2-1	TRBD1	many
CASSSAQGTDTQYF	TGTGCCAGCTCCTCGGCGCAGGGCACAGATACGCAGTATTTT	TRBV12-3/TRBV12-4	TRBJ2-3	-	many
CAILRTSGRRGAYEQYF	TGTGCCATCCTCCGGACTAGCGGGAGGCGTGGGGCTTACGAGCAGTACTTC	TRBV10-3	TRBJ2-7	TRBD2	few
CASSSTGLAGGWTETQYF	TGTGCCAGCAGCTCCACTGGACTAGCGGGCGGGTGGACAGAGACCCAGTACTTC	TRBV7-9	TRBJ2-5	TRBD2	few
CAISLTGTEAFF	TGTGCCATCAGTCTCACCGGCACTGAAGCTTTCTTT	TRBV10-3	TRBJ1-1	-	few
CSAEGEGDEQYF	TGCAGCGCCGAGGGGGAAGGAGACGAGCAGTACTTC	TRBV29-1	TRBJ2-7	-	few
CAISGTAGENTIYF	TGTGCCATCTCGGGGACAGCGGGTGAAAACACCATATATTTT	TRBV10-3	TRBJ1-3	TRBD1	many
CASSLKGLVTSDFTDTQYF	TGTGCCAGCAGTTTAAAGGGACTGGTGACTAGCGATTTCACAGATACGCAGTATTTT	TRBV12-3/TRBV12-4	TRBJ2-3	TRBD2	-
CASSYSGRGPADTQYF	TGTGCCAGCAGTTACTCCGGCAGGGGCCCGGCGGATACGCAGTATTTT	TRBV6-5	TRBJ2-3	-	many
CASSLALLGDTEAFF	TGTGCCAGCAGCTTGGCTTTGTTGGGGGACACTGAAGCTTTCTTT	TRBV5-6	TRBJ1-1	-	many
CASSFGLSGTEVDYGYTF	TGTGCCAGCAGCTTCGGTTTAAGCGGGACAGAAGTTGACTATGGCTACACCTTC	TRBV11-1	TRBJ1-2	TRBD1	many
CSAWDGEGDGYTF	TGCAGTGCATGGGACGGTGAAGGCGATGGCTACACCTTC	TRBV20-1	TRBJ1-2	-	-
CASSLRRGYTGELFF	TGTGCCAGCAGCTTGAGGCGGGGGTACACCGGGGAGCTGTTTTTT	TRBV7-2	TRBJ2-2	TRBD2	many
CASSLGNQGGDTIYF	TGTGCCAGCAGCTTGGGTAACCAGGGGGGAGACACCATATATTTT	TRBV7-9	TRBJ1-3	TRBD1	many
CASSLGGADTEAFF	TGTGCCAGTAGTTTAGGGGGCGCTGACACTGAAGCTTTCTTT	TRBV19	TRBJ1-1	TRBD1	many
CATSSFLAGINNEQFF	TGTGCCACCAGCTCGTTTCTCGCGGGAATCAACAATGAGCAGTTCTTC	TRBV24-1	TRBJ2-1	-	-
CSATMGNEQFF	TGCAGTGCCACTATGGGGAATGAGCAGTTCTTC	TRBV20-1	TRBJ2-1	-	many
CASSLGALAGEETQYF	TGTGCCAGCAGCCTAGGGGCCCTAGCGGGGGAAGAGACCCAGTACTTC	TRBV25-1	TRBJ2-5	TRBD2	many
CASSRAFPSGGNQETQYF	TGTGCCAGCAGCCGTGCGTTTCCTAGCGGGGGCAACCAAGAGACCCAGTACTTC	TRBV3-1	TRBJ2-5	TRBD2	-
CASSEQGYSGNTIYF	TGTGCCAGCAGTGAACAGGGTTACTCTGGAAACACCATATATTTT	TRBV2	TRBJ1-3	-	few
CSASNSGDNEQFF	TGCAGTGCTAGCAATAGCGGGGACAATGAGCAGTTCTTC	TRBV20-1	TRBJ2-1	TRBD2	many
CASSELAGGTFF	TGTGCCAGCAGTGAACTAGCGGGAGGAACGTTCTTC	TRBV2	TRBJ2-1	TRBD2	few
CSVVGQGGTEAFF	TGCAGCGTTGTGGGACAGGGCGGCACTGAAGCTTTCTTT	TRBV29-1	TRBJ1-1	TRBD1	-
CASSEALGHLENTEAFF	TGTGCCAGCAGTGAAGCGCTAGGACACTTGGAGAACACTGAAGCTTTCTTT	TRBV2	TRBJ1-1	-	many
CASSLESERAFF	TGTGCCAGCAGCTTAGAATCAGAGAGAGCTTTCTTT	TRBV7-9	TRBJ1-1	-	many
CASSLALTGLLYGYTF	TGTGCCAGCAGCTTAGCATTGACAGGTCTCCTTTATGGCTACACCTTC	TRBV11-2	TRBJ1-2	-	many
CASRFDRGTDTQYF	TGTGCCAGCAGATTCGACAGGGGTACAGATACGCAGTATTTT	TRBV5-4	TRBJ2-3	TRBD1	few
CASSLLETYYEQYF	TGTGCCAGCAGCCTCCTTGAGACATACTACGAGCAGTACTTC	TRBV5-4	TRBJ2-7	-	many
CASSEYEDQPQHF	TGTGCCAGCAGCGAATACGAGGATCAGCCCCAGCATTTT	TRBV7-2	TRBJ1-5	-	many
CSARGVTRATNEKLFF	TGCAGTGCTAGAGGGGTAACTCGTGCAACTAATGAAAAACTGTTTTTT	TRBV20-1	TRBJ1-4	-	-
CASSTPGEMDYGYTF	TGTGCCAGTAGTACCCCAGGGGAGATGGACTATGGCTACACCTTC	TRBV19	TRBJ1-2	-	many
CASSLSGQGATEAFF	TGCGCCAGCAGCTTGTCGGGACAGGGCGCCACTGAAGCTTTCTTT	TRBV5-1	TRBJ1-1	TRBD1	few
CASSLRTNSAGELFF	TGTGCCAGCAGTTTAAGGACCAATTCCGCCGGGGAGCTGTTTTTT	TRBV12-3/TRBV12-4	TRBJ2-2	-	many
CASSTSGDSNQPQHF	-	TRBV6-6	TRBJ1-5	-	many
CAISGSGNTIYF	TGTGCCATCAGCGGCTCTGGAAACACCATATATTTT	TRBV10-3	TRBJ1-3	-	-
CASSRDLTNQPQHF	TGTGCCAGCAGCAGGGACCTAACTAATCAGCCCCAGCATTTT	TRBV12-3/TRBV12-4	TRBJ1-5	-	-
CARGTGTGTEAFF	TGTGCCAGAGGGACAGGGACAGGCACTGAAGCTTTCTTT	TRBV12-3/TRBV12-4	TRBJ1-1	TRBD1	many
CASIRGASSYGYTF	TGTGCCAGCATCAGGGGGGCCTCGAGCTATGGCTACACCTTC	TRBV11-2	TRBJ1-2	TRBD1	few
CASSPPSAGAEQYF	TGTGCCAGCTCACCACCCAGCGCAGGGGCCGAGCAGTACTTC	TRBV18	TRBJ2-7	-	many
CASSYSTMGEQYF	TGTGCCAGCAGTTACTCGACAATGGGAGAGCAGTACTTC	TRBV6-6	TRBJ2-7	-	many